This T cell receptor beta chain was profiled in a study of CD8 T cells in ankylosing spondylitis. General study results and limits: The disease-linked clones had a CD8+ phenotype and low blood frequencies. Typical of ankylosing spondylitis blood, it appeared, was a TCR beta motif of eight highly homologous variants.

TCRdb fed the 5' RACE reads into MiXCR, producing one record per CDR3 protein. The sample contains around 230,000 distinct CDR3 sequences, around 8% of which appear only once. This clonotype was counted ten times or more. As yet, its antigen is unknown. CDR1 is DFQATT and CDR2 is SNEGSKA in the germline V gene (reference sequence). The CDR3 runs to 13 residues. The junction had 4 bases not matched to a gene; V was cut back by 6 bases and J by 7 bases. V gene TRBV20-1 combines with J gene TRBJ2-1; 12 nucleotides agree with TRBD2. Sequenced: blood, either unsorted or a sorted T cell fraction (not recorded which). This TCR came from a female donor with ankylosing spondylitis or in good health (not recorded which). The CDR3 DNA reads TGCAGTGCAAGACTAGCGGGAGCAAATGAGCAGTTCTTC. This sequence encodes CSARLAGANEQFF.